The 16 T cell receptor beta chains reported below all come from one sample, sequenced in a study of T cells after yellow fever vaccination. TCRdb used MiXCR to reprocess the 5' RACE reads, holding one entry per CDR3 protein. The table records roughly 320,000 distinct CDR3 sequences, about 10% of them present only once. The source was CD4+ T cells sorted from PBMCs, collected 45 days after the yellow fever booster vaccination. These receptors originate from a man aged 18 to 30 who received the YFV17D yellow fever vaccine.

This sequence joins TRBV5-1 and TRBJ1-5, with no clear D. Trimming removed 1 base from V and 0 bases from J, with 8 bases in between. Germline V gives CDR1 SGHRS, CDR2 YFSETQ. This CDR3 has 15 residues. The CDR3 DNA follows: TGCGCCAGCAGCTTGAGTCCCTCTAGCAATCAGCCCCAGCATTTT. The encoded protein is CASSLSPSSNQPQHF.

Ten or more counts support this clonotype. DNA of the CDR3: TGTGCCAGCAGCTTGAGAACGGGGGACAGATTCTCTGGGGCCAACGTCCTGACTTTC. Amino acid sequence: CASSLRTGDRFSGANVLTF. The rearrangement uses TRBV5-4 and TRBJ2-6; the D gene is possibly TRBD1 (7 bases). The CDR3 is 19 residues long. V was cut by 1 base and J by 0 bases, with 17 bases left in between. Germline V lookup: CDR1 SGHNT, CDR2 YYREEE (reference sequence).

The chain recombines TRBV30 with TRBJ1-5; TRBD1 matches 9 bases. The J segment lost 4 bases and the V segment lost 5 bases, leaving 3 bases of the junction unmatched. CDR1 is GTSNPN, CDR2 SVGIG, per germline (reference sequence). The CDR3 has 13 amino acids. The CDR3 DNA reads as TGTGCCTGGGGACAGGGGCCAAATCAGCCCCAGCATTTT. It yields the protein CAWGQGPNQPQHF.

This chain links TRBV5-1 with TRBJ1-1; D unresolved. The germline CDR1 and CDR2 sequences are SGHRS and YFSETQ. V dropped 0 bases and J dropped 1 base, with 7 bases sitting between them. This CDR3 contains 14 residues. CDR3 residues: CASSLGFANTEAFF. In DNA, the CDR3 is TGCGCCAGCAGCTTGGGGTTCGCGAACACTGAAGCTTTCTTT.

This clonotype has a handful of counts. The CDR3 coding sequence is TGCAGTGTGGGCTCCCCCCCAGCCTACGAGCAGTACTTC. Translated: CSVGSPPAYEQYF. The genes are TRBV20-1 and TRBJ2-7; D remains ambiguous. CDR1 and CDR2 (germline): DFQATT, SNEGSKA (reference sequence). The CDR3 sequence is 13 residues long. V was trimmed by 7 bases and J by 2 bases, leaving 15 bases between them.

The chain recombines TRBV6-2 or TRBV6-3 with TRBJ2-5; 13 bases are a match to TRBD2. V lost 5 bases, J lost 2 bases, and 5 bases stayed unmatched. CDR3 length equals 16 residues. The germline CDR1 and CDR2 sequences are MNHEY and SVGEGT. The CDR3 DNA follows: TGTGCCAGCAGTCCCCTGACTAGCGGGGGGCAAGAGACCCAGTACTTC. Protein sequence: CASSPLTSGGQETQYF.

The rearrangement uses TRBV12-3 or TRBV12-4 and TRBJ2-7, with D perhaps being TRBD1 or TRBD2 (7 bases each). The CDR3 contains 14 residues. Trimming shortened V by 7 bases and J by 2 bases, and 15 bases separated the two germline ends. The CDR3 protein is CASTQGGPAYEQYF. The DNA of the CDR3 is TGTGCCAGCACTCAGGGGGGGCCAGCCTACGAGCAGTACTTC.

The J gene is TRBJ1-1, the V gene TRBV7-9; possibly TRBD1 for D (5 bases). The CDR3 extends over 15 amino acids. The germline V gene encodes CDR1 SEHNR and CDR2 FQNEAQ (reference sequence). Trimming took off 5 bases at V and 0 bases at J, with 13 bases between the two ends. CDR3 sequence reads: CASSPRGTMNTEAFF. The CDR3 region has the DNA TGTGCCAGCAGCCCCCGGGGGACCATGAACACTGAAGCTTTCTTT.

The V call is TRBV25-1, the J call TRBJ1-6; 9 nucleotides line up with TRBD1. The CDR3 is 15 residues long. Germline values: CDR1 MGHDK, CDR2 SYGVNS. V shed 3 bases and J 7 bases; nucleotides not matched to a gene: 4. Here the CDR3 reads CASSEFDRGNSPLHF. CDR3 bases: TGTGCCAGCAGTGAGTTCGACAGGGGGAATTCACCCCTCCACTTT.

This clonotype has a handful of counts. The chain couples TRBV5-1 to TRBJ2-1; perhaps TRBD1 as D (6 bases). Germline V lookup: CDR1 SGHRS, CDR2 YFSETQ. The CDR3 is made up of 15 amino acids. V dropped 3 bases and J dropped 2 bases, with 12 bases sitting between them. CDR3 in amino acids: CASSSDSWAYNEQFF. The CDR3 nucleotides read TGCGCCAGCAGCTCGGACAGCTGGGCCTACAATGAGCAGTTCTTC.

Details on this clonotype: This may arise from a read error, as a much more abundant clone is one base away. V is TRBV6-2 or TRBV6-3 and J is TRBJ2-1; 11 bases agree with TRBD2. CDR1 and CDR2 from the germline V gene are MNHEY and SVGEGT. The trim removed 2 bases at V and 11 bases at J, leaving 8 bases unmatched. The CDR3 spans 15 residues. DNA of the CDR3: TGTGCCAGCAGTTACGGGCTTAGCGGGGGGGCCCAGCAGTTCTTC. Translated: CASSYGLSGGAQQFF.

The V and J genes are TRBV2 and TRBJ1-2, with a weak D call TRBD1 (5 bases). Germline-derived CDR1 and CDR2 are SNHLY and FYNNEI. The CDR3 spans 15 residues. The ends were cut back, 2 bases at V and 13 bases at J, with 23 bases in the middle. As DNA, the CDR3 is TGTGCCAGCAGTGAAAGTCGAGACAGCCTGTTCCGACGCACCTTC. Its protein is CASSESRDSLFRRTF.

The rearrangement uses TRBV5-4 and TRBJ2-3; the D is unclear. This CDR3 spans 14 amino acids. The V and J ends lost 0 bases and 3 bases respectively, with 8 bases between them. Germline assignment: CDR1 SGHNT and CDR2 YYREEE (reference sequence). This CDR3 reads CASSLAARTDTQYF. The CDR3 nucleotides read TGTGCCAGCAGCTTGGCCGCGAGAACAGATACGCAGTATTTT. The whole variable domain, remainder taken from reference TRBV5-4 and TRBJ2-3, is ETGVTQSPTHLIKTRGQQVTLRCSSQSGHNTVSWYQQALGQGPQFIFQYYREEENGRGNFPPRFSGLQFPNYSSELNVNALELDDSALYLCASSLAARTDTQYFGPGTRLTVL.

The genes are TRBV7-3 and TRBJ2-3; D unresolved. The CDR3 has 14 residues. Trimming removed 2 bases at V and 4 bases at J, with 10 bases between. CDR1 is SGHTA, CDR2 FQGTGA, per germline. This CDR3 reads CASSLAPAPDTQYF. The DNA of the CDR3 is TGTGCCAGCAGCTTAGCTCCCGCCCCAGATACGCAGTATTTT. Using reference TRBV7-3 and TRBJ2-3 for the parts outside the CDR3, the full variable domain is GAGVSQTPSNKVTEKGKYVELRCDPISGHTALYWYRQSLGQGPEFLIYFQGTGAADDSGLPNDRFFAVRPEGSVSTLKIQRTERGDSAVYLCASSLAPAPDTQYFGPGTRLTVL.

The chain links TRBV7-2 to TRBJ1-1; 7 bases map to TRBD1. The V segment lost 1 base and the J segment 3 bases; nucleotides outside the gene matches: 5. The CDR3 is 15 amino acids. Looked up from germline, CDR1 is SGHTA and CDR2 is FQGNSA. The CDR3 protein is CASSLGGGRYTEAFF. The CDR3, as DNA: TGTGCCAGCAGCTTAGGAGGGGGCAGGTACACTGAAGCTTTCTTT.

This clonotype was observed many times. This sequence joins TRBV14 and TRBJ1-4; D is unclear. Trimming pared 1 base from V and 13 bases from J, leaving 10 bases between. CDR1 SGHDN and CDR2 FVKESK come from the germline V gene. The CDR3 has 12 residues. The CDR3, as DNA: TGTGCCAGCAGCCAAGTTGGAATTGCACTGTTTTTT. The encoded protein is CASSQVGIALFF.